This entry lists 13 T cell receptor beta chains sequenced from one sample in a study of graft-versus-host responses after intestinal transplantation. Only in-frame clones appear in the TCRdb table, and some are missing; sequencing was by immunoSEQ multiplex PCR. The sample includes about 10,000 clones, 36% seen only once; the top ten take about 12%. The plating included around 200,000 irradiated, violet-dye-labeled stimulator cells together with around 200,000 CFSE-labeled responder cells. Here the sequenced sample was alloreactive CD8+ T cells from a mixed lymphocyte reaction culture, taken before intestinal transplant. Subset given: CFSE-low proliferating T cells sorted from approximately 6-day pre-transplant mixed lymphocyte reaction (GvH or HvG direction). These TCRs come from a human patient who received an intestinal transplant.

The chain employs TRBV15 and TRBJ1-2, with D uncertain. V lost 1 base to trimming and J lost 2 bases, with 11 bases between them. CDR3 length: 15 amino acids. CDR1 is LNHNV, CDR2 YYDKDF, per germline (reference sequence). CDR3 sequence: CATSRGAQSNYGYTF. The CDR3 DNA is TGTGCCACCAGCAGAGGGGCACAGAGCAACTATGGCTACACCTTC.

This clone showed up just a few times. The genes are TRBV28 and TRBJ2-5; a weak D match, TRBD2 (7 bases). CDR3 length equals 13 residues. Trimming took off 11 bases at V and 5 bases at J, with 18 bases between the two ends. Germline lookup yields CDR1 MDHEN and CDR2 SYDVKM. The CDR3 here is CAGSRRGRETQYF. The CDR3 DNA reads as TGTGCCGGCTCTAGGCGGGGGCGGGAGACCCAGTACTTC.

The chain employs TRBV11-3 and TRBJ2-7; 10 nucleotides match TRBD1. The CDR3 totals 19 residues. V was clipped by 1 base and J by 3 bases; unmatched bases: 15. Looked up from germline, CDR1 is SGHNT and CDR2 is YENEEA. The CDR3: CASSLANTPFGDRGYEQYF. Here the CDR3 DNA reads TGTGCCAGCAGCTTAGCGAATACTCCCTTTGGGGACAGGGGCTACGAGCAGTACTTC.

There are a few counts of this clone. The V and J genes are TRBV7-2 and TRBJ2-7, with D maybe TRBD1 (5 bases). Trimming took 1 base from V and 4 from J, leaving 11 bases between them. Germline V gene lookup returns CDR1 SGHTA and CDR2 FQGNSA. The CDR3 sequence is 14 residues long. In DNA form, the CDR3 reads TGTGCCAGCAGCTTAGTCCAGGGAAGATACGAGCAGTACTTC. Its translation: CASSLVQGRYEQYF.

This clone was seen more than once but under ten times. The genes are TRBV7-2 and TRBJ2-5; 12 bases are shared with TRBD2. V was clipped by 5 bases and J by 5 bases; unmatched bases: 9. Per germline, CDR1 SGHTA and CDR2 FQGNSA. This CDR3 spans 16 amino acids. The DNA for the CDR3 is TGTGCCAGCAGCACCCCGACTAGCGGGGGCTGGGAGACCCAGTACTTC. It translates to CASSTPTSGGWETQYF.

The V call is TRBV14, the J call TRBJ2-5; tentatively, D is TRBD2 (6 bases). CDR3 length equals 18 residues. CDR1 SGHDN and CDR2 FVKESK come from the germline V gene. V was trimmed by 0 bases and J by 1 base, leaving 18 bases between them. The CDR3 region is CASSQDAVSLAVQETQYF. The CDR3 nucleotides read TGTGCCAGCAGCCAAGATGCGGTATCCTTAGCGGTCCAAGAGACCCAGTACTTC.

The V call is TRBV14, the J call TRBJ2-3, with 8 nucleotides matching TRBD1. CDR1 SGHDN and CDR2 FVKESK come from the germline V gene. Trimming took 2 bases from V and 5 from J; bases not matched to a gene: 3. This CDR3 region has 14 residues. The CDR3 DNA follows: TGTGCCAGCAGCCAAAGCGACAGGGGAGATACGCAGTATTTT. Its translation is CASSQSDRGDTQYF.

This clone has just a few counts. This chain's CDR3 is CASSQVAGREQYF. The CDR3 DNA follows: TGCGCCAGCAGCCAAGTGGCAGGGCGAGAGCAGTACTTC. V gene TRBV4-1 combines with J gene TRBJ2-7; tentative D call: TRBD1 (5 bases). V was trimmed by 1 base and J by 7 bases, leaving 11 bases between them. Germline assignment: CDR1 MGHRA and CDR2 YSYEKL. The CDR3 is 13 amino acids.

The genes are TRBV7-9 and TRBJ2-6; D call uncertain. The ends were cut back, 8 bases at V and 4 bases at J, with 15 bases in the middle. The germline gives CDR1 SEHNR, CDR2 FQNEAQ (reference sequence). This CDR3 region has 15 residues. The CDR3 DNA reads TGTGCCAGCGGTCGATTCTCGGAGGGGGCCAACGTCCTGACTTTC. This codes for CASGRFSEGANVLTF.

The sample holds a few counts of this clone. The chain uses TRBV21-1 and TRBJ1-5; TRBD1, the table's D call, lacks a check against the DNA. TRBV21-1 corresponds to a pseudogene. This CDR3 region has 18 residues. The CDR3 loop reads CASSKILRQGGGNQPQHF. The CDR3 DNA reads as TGTGCCAGCAGCAAAATTCTTCGACAGGGGGGGGGCAATCAGCCCCAGCATTTT.

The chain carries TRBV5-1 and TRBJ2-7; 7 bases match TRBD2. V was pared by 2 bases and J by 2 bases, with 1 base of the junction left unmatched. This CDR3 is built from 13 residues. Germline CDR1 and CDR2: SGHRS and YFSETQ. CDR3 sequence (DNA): TGCGCCAGCAGCTTCGGGACTACCTACGAGCAGTACTTC. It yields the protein CASSFGTTYEQYF.

The CDR3 here is CASSSGQPNTEAFF. The CDR3 bases are TGCGCCAGCAGCTCCGGACAGCCGAACACTGAAGCTTTCTTT. The chain uses TRBV5-1 and TRBJ1-1, with D perhaps TRBD1 (6 bases). Looked up from germline, CDR1 is SGHRS and CDR2 is YFSETQ. The CDR3 loop spans 14 amino acids. V was shortened by 3 bases and J by 1 base, with 10 bases between the two germline ends. Using reference TRBV5-1 and TRBJ1-1 for the parts outside the CDR3, the full variable domain is KAGVTQTPRYLIKTRGQQVTLSCSPISGHRSVSWYQQTPGQGLQFLFEYFSETQRNKGNFPGRFSGRQFSNSRSEMNVSTLELGDSALYLCASSSGQPNTEAFFGQGTRLTVV.

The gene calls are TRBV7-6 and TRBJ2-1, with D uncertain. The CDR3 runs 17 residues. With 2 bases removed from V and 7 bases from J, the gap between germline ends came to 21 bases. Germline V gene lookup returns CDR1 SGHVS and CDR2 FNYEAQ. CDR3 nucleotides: TGTGCCAGCAGCTTACAGTTCCCCGGAAAGGCAGGAAATGAGCAGTTCTTC. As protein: CASSLQFPGKAGNEQFF. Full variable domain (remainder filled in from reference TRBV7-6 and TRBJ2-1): GAGVSQSPRYKVTKRGQDVALRCDPISGHVSLYWYRQALGQGPEFLTYFNYEAQQDKSGLPNDRFSAERPEGSISTLTIQRTEQRDSAMYRCASSLQFPGKAGNEQFFGPGTRLTVL.